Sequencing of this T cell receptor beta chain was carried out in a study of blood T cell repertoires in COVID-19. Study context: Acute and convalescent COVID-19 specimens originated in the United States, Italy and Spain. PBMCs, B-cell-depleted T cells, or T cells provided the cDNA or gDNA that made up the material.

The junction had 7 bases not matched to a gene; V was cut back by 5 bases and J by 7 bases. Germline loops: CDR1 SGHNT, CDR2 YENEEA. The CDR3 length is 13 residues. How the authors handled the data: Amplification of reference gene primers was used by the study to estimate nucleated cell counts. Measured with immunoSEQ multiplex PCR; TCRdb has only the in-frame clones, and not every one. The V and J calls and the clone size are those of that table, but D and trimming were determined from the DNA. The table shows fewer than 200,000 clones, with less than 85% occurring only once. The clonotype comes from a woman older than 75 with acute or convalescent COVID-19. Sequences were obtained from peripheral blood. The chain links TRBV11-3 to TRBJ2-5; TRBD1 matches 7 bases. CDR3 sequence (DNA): TGTGCCAGCAGCCAAGGGGGCGTAGGGACCCAGTACTTC. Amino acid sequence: CASSQGGVGTQYF.